The 27 T cell receptor beta chains below all came from one sample that was sequenced in a study of T cell clones after liver transplantation. The method was immunoSEQ multiplex PCR; TCRdb's version includes in-frame clones alone and lacks a portion of them. The sample includes tens of thousands of clones, 65% to 75% of them seen just once. The input for sequencing was CD4+ T cells from blood, taken before liver transplant. These receptors all stem from a human donor who received a liver transplant.

The J gene is TRBJ2-7, the V gene TRBV7-2; 8 bases map to TRBD1. Germline CDR1 is SGHTA and CDR2 is FQGNSA. The CDR3 loop spans 13 amino acids. V lost 6 bases, J lost 6 bases, and 7 bases stayed unmatched. CDR3 sequence: CASRPGQGGEQYF. CDR3 DNA sequence: TGTGCCAGCAGACCCGGACAGGGAGGCGAGCAGTACTTC. Full variable domain (outside the CDR3, taken from reference TRBV7-2 and TRBJ2-7): GAGVSQSPSNKVTEKGKDVELRCDPISGHTALYWYRQSLGQGLEFLIYFQGNSAPDKSGLPSDRFSAERTGGSVSTLTIQRTQQEDSAVYLCASRPGQGGEQYFGPGTRLTVT.

This chain's CDR3 is CASSLQVGAYSEQYF. The CDR3 coding sequence is TGCGCCAGCAGCCTGCAAGTTGGGGCCTACAGCGAGCAGTACTTC. This rearrangement joins TRBV5-1 to TRBJ2-7; maybe TRBD1 (5 bases). With 4 bases removed from V and 6 bases from J, the gap between germline ends came to 20 bases. The CDR3 has 15 amino acids. Per germline, CDR1 SGHRS and CDR2 YFSETQ.

Details on this clone: Other nucleotide sequences from this sample produce the same CDR3. J is TRBJ1-1 and V is TRBV2; 8 bases fit TRBD1. The germline gives CDR1 SNHLY, CDR2 FYNNEI. V was pared by 7 bases and J by 2 bases, with 3 bases of the junction left unmatched. The CDR3 length is 13 residues. DNA of the CDR3: TGTGCCAGCATCGGGACAGGTAACACTGAAGCTTTCTTT. This codes for CASIGTGNTEAFF.

The chain uses TRBV7-9 and TRBJ2-7; possible D gene TRBD2, 6 bases. The germline V and J ends were trimmed by 1 base and 7 bases, with 17 bases remaining between them. Germline V CDR1 and CDR2: SEHNR, FQNEAQ (reference sequence). The CDR3 totals 15 residues. The CDR3 loop is CASSLEHRPAGEQYF. DNA of the CDR3: TGTGCCAGCAGCTTAGAGCACAGGCCGGCGGGGGAGCAGTACTTC. The entire variable domain, with the rest obtained from reference TRBV7-9 and TRBJ2-7, is as follows: DTGVSQNPRHKITKRGQNVTFRCDPISEHNRLYWYRQTLGQGPEFLTYFQNEAQLEKSRLLSDRFSAERPKGSFSTLEIQRTEQGDSAMYLCASSLEHRPAGEQYFGPGTRLTVT.

CDR3 DNA sequence: TGTGCCAGCAGCTTCTGGCCCGGGCGGGAAGGCGAGCAGTACTTC. The encoded protein is CASSFWPGREGEQYF. The J gene is TRBJ2-7, the V gene TRBV5-5; TRBD2 is a possible D gene (6 bases). Germline assignment: CDR1 SGHKS and CDR2 YYEKEE (reference sequence). Trimming stripped 2 bases from V and 6 bases from J, with 18 bases between. This CDR3 comprises 15 residues.

J is TRBJ1-5 and V is TRBV2; 8 bases match TRBD1. With V trimmed by 7 bases and J by 8 bases, 10 bases remained unmatched. There are 14 residues in the CDR3. Germline values: CDR1 SNHLY, CDR2 FYNNEI. DNA for the CDR3: TGTGCCAGCACCGCCCGACAGGGGATGGAGCCCCAGCATTTT. It translates to CASTARQGMEPQHF.

The rearrangement links TRBV30 to TRBJ2-7; 11 positions agree with TRBD1. Germline-derived CDR1 and CDR2 are GTSNPN and SVGIG (reference sequence). The CDR3 totals 13 residues. V shed 5 bases and J 6 bases; nucleotides not matched to a gene: 6. The CDR3 nucleotides are TGTGCCTGGTCCGGGACAGGGGGTGGCGAGCAGTACTTC. Translating it yields CAWSGTGGGEQYF.

This clone was recorded only once. V usage is TRBV7-2 and J usage is TRBJ2-2; D gene ambiguous. The V and J ends lost 5 bases and 7 bases respectively, with 8 bases between them. The CDR3 has 12 amino acids. Per germline, CDR1 SGHTA and CDR2 FQGNSA. CDR3 sequence reads: CASSPAVGELFF. CDR3 bases: TGTGCCAGCAGCCCGGCGGTCGGGGAGCTGTTTTTT. Filled out from reference TRBV7-2 and TRBJ2-2, the complete variable domain reads GAGVSQSPSNKVTEKGKDVELRCDPISGHTALYWYRQSLGQGLEFLIYFQGNSAPDKSGLPSDRFSAERTGGSVSTLTIQRTQQEDSAVYLCASSPAVGELFFGEGSRLTVL.

The V gene is TRBV5-8, the J gene TRBJ2-7; D is perhaps TRBD2 (5 bases). Germline V gene lookup returns CDR1 SGHTS and CDR2 YDEGEE. The CDR3 covers 15 residues. Trimming took 0 bases from V and 4 from J, leaving 14 bases between them. Here the CDR3 reads CASSLGQEAVYEQYF. Here the CDR3 DNA reads TGTGCCAGCAGCTTGGGCCAGGAGGCCGTTTACGAGCAGTACTTC.

The chain carries TRBV7-9 and TRBJ1-2; D remains unclear. CDR1 and CDR2 (germline): SEHNR, FQNEAQ (reference sequence). V lost 8 bases to trimming and J lost 2 bases, with 9 bases between them. The CDR3 has 12 amino acids. The CDR3 is CASGRRNYGYTF. Here the CDR3 DNA reads TGTGCCAGCGGGCGCCGGAACTATGGCTACACCTTC.

The chain couples TRBV6-5 to TRBJ1-3; no clear D gene. The CDR3 runs 15 residues. Germline lookup yields CDR1 MNHEY and CDR2 SVGAGI. V was clipped by 0 bases and J by 2 bases, with 8 bases between them. CDR3 region: CASSYSMGAGNTIYF. The CDR3 nucleotides read TGTGCCAGCAGTTACTCGATGGGCGCTGGAAACACCATATATTTT.

The V and J genes are TRBV28 and TRBJ1-5; no definite D call. Per the germline V gene, CDR1 is MDHEN and CDR2 is SYDVKM. This CDR3 spans 14 amino acids. V was clipped by 3 bases and J by 4 bases, with 10 bases between them. Written as DNA, the CDR3 is TGTGCCAGCAGTTTTCAGTCGGGGAATCAGCCCCAGCATTTT. It translates to CASSFQSGNQPQHF. The full variable domain, with the rest looked up from reference TRBV28 and TRBJ1-5, is DVKVTQSSRYLVKRTGEKVFLECVQDMDHENMFWYRQDPGLGLRLIYFSYDVKMKEKGDIPEGYSVSREKKERFSLILESASTNQTSMYLCASSFQSGNQPQHFGDGTRLSIL.

The chain recombines TRBV30 with TRBJ1-2; no firm D call. V lost 4 bases, J lost 5 bases, and 14 bases lay in between. Germline assignment: CDR1 GTSNPN and CDR2 SVGIG (reference sequence). This CDR3 has 13 amino acids. In nucleotides, the CDR3 is TGTGCCTGGAACTATCCGCCCGGGTATGGCTACACCTTC. This sequence encodes CAWNYPPGYGYTF.

At least ten counts were recorded for this clone. The gene calls are TRBV5-1 and TRBJ1-1; TRBD1 matches 8 bases. V shed 3 bases, J shed 11 bases, and the junction held 9 bases outside the gene matches. The CDR3 has 13 amino acids. The germline V gene encodes CDR1 SGHRS and CDR2 YFSETQ. The CDR3, as DNA: TGCGCCAGCAGCTGGCAGGACAGGGAGGGCGCTTTCTTT. Translating it yields CASSWQDREGAFF.

The V call is TRBV28, the J call TRBJ2-7; maybe TRBD2 (6 bases). The CDR3 loop spans 14 amino acids. The germline V gene has CDR1 MDHEN and CDR2 SYDVKM. Between the trimmed V and J ends, which lost 5 bases and 3 bases, there was a span of 14 bases. CDR3 residues: CASSPGRDFYEQYF. DNA for the CDR3: TGTGCCAGCAGTCCCGGACGGGACTTCTACGAGCAGTACTTC. Full variable domain (missing parts from reference TRBV28 and TRBJ2-7): DVKVTQSSRYLVKRTGEKVFLECVQDMDHENMFWYRQDPGLGLRLIYFSYDVKMKEKGDIPEGYSVSREKKERFSLILESASTNQTSMYLCASSPGRDFYEQYFGPGTRLTVT.

CDR3 nucleotide sequence: TGTGCCAGCAGCGTCGCCGGGACACAGAACACTGAAGCTTTCTTT. It yields the protein CASSVAGTQNTEAFF. V usage is TRBV11-3 and J usage is TRBJ1-1; a possible D gene is TRBD1 (6 bases). The CDR3 spans 15 residues. The germline gives CDR1 SGHNT, CDR2 YENEEA. V lost 5 bases, J lost 1 base, and 14 bases lay in between.

The V and J genes are TRBV4-1 and TRBJ1-1; D ambiguous. The V gene's germline CDR1 is MGHRA and CDR2 YSYEKL. Trimming removed 0 bases from V and 1 base from J, with 6 bases in between. The CDR3 covers 14 residues. Here the CDR3 DNA reads TGCGCCAGCAGCCAAGATCAGTGGAACACTGAAGCTTTCTTT. Its translation is CASSQDQWNTEAFF.

The chain uses TRBV5-6 and TRBJ1-5, with D possibly matching TRBD1 (6 bases). Germline-derived CDR1 and CDR2 are SGHDT and YYEEEE. This CDR3 spans 15 amino acids. V was pared by 4 bases and J by 5 bases, with 16 bases between. CDR3 sequence reads: CASSPRGQQHQPQHF. Written as DNA, the CDR3 is TGTGCCAGCAGCCCCCGCGGACAGCAACATCAGCCCCAGCATTTT.

The chain is built from TRBV19 and TRBJ2-5; 10 bases line up with TRBD2. This CDR3 is built from 15 residues. The V gene's germline CDR1 is LNHDA and CDR2 SQIVND (reference sequence). V dropped 3 bases and J dropped 4; count of bases not matched to a gene: 5. As DNA, the CDR3 is TGTGCCAGTAGTATCTTAGCGGGGGGCCCAGAGACCCAGTACTTC. It is translated as CASSILAGGPETQYF. Based on the CDR3 plus reference TRBV19 and TRBJ2-5, the full variable domain is DGGITQSPKYLFRKEGQNVTLSCEQNLNHDAMYWYRQDPGQGLRLIYYSQIVNDFQKGDIAEGYSVSREKKESFPLTVTSAQKNPTAFYLCASSILAGGPETQYFGPGTRLLVL.

This rearrangement joins TRBV9 to TRBJ1-1; D uncertain. V was pared by 3 bases and J by 11 bases, with 17 bases between. The CDR3 extends over 13 amino acids. CDR1 and CDR2 (germline): SGDLS, YYNGEE. CDR3 DNA sequence: TGTGCCAGCAGCGACCCGACCCGGGAGACGGCTTTCTTT. It translates to CASSDPTRETAFF.

The genes are TRBV28 and TRBJ2-3, with TRBD1 matching over 7 bases. The CDR3 extends over 15 amino acids. From germline, CDR1 is MDHEN and CDR2 SYDVKM. Losses at the gene ends were 5 bases for V and 3 bases for J; bases not matched to a gene: 8. CDR3 region: CASSTGQLNTDTQYF. The CDR3 coding sequence is TGTGCCAGCAGTACGGGACAGTTGAATACAGATACGCAGTATTTT.

V usage is TRBV11-2 and J usage is TRBJ2-3; 9 positions match TRBD1. V was clipped by 2 bases and J by 5 bases; unmatched bases: 5. The CDR3 has 15 residues. The germline CDR1 and CDR2 sequences are SGHAT and FQNNGV. CDR3 in amino acids: CASSLNPDRGDTQYF. The CDR3, as DNA: TGTGCCAGCAGCTTAAACCCGGACAGGGGAGATACGCAGTATTTT.

The V and J genes are TRBV6-1 and TRBJ1-5, with D maybe TRBD1 (6 bases). V dropped 6 bases and J dropped 0 bases, with 9 bases sitting between them. CDR1 and CDR2 from the germline V gene are MNHNS and SASEGT. This CDR3 region has 14 residues. The CDR3 sequence is CASRGAYSNQPQHF. CDR3 in DNA: TGTGCCAGCAGGGGGGCCTATAGCAATCAGCCCCAGCATTTT.

This sequence joins TRBV9 and TRBJ2-2; D gene uncertain. CDR1 and CDR2 (germline): SGDLS, YYNGEE. V was trimmed by 0 bases and J by 6 bases, leaving 12 bases between them. This CDR3 region has 15 residues. CDR3 in amino acids: CASSVGVSPAGELFF. In DNA, the CDR3 is TGTGCCAGCAGCGTAGGAGTTAGTCCGGCCGGGGAGCTGTTTTTT.

This clone came up many times. This chain links TRBV2 with TRBJ1-1; D not resolved. This CDR3 is built from 13 residues. Trimming removed 3 bases from V and 5 bases from J, with 10 bases in between. Germline V CDR1 and CDR2: SNHLY, FYNNEI. The DNA of the CDR3 is TGTGCCAGCAGTGAGTCCCGAGGGACTGAAGCTTTCTTT. Its translation: CASSESRGTEAFF.

Sample share makes this clone medium-sized (0.01 to 0.1%). CDR3 sequence: CASSPSGDGEQYF. The DNA for the CDR3 is TGTGCCAGCAGCCCATCGGGGGACGGGGAGCAGTACTTC. The rearrangement uses TRBV9 and TRBJ2-7; TRBD2 is a possible D gene (6 bases). Germline loops: CDR1 SGDLS, CDR2 YYNGEE. The ends were cut back, 4 bases at V and 7 bases at J, with 15 bases in the middle. The CDR3 is made up of 13 amino acids.

The rearrangement joins TRBV11-3 to TRBJ2-1, with 10 bases lining up with TRBD2. CDR3 size: 16 residues. V lost 1 base and J lost 7; bases outside the gene matches: 7. Germline-derived CDR1 and CDR2 are SGHNT and YENEEA. CDR3 protein: CASSLGRASGGNEQFF. The DNA for the CDR3 is TGTGCCAGCAGCTTAGGCCGGGCTAGCGGGGGTAATGAGCAGTTCTTC.